This section outlines one T cell receptor beta chain sequence together with its context. The sample holds many counts of this clonotype. The specificity of this receptor is unknown. The sample holds no much larger clone one base away, and base qualities are not on file. The germline V and J ends show losses of 0 bases and 0 bases respectively, and no gene match explains 2 bases of the junction. The CDR3, cysteine through phenylalanine, is 15 amino acids long. The sequence is cut down to CDR3 DNA, 45 bases in frame from base 1. CDR1 is given as MNHEY and CDR2 as SVGAGI, both from the germline V gene. Lymph node samples were obtained from the axillary draining lymph nodes of breast cancer patients. This specimen comes from a study of breast tumors, draining lymph nodes, adjacent tissues (dated by TCRdb to 2016 to 2018). A note on the overall study: TCR beta repertoires were compared across tumor, adjacent nontumor tissue and axillary lymph nodes obtained from breast cancer patients. In human breast cancer, the study set out to assess how tumor, surrounding tissue and draining lymph node repertoires relate to one another and whether T cells might be exchanged between them. General findings and caveats noted by the study authors: The similarity between tumor and nontumor tissue repertoires was significantly greater in luminal-like breast cancer than in basal-like breast cancer. The study presented the conclusion that tumor T cells originate in lymph nodes as consistent with a hypothesis, not as something directly demonstrated. T-cell repertoire diversity in tumors was found to be lower than in lymph nodes but higher than in nontumor tissue, and preferential V and J gene usage was observed. A scenario in which most tumor T cells derive from the lymph node and then expand within tumor tissue was judged to be consistent with the data.

For sequencing, an Illumina HiSeq 2000 was employed. TCR beta chain libraries were generated through multiplex PCR amplification. The amplified TCR beta chain products were analyzed by high-throughput sequencing. Clones were called with MiXCR by TCRdb after fastp trimmed the public reads at Q25, and only in-frame beta chains were retained. Under each unique CDR3 protein, matching rows form one entry showing the most common genes and DNA. For this sample there are roughly 86,000 distinct CDR3 sequences; roughly a fifth appear just once. The top ten constitute 2% to 3% of the sample. Input material: axillary lymph node tissue. The TCR comes from a female donor with breast cancer. Some clones in this sample may be carry-over from other donors' samples. The sequence joins TRBV6-5 to TRBJ2-7, and 7 junction bases match TRBD1. CDR3 loop: CASSYSGDSSYEQYF. The DNA reads as follows: TGTGCCAGCAGTTACTCGGGGGACAGCTCCTACGAGCAGTACTTC.